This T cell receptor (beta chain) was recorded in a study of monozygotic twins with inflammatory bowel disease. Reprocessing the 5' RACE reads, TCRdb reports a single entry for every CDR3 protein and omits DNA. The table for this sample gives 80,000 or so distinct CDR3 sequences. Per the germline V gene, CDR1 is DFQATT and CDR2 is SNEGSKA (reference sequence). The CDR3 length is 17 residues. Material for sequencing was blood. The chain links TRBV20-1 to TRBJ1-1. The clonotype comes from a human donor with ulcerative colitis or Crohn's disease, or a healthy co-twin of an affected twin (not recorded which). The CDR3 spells CSASKSRGRGQNTEAFF.